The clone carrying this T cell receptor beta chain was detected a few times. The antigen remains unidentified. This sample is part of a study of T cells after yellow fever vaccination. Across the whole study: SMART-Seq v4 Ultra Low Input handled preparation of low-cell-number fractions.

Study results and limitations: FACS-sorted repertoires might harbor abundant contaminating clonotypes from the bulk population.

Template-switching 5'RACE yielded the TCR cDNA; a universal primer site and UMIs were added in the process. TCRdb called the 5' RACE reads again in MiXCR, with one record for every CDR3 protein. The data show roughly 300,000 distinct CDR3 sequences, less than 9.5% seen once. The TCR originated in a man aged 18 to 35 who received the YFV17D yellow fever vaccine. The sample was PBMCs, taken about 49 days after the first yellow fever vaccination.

CDR3 nucleotide sequence: TGCGCCAGCAGCCTCACGAGTTCGGACGGGCAGTACTTC. Amino acids: CASSLTSSDGQYF. The chain links TRBV5-1 to TRBJ2-7; D uncertain. This CDR3 has 13 residues. CDR1 and CDR2 (germline): SGHRS, YFSETQ. Deletions cut 4 bases from V and 9 bases from J, with 17 bases between.